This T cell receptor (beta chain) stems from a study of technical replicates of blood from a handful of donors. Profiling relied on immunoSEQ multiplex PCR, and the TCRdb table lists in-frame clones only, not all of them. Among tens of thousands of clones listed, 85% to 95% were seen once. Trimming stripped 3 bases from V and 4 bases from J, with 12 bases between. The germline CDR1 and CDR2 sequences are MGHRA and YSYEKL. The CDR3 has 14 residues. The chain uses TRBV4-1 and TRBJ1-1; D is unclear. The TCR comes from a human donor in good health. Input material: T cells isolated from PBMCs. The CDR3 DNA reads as TGCGCCAGCAGCCAGAGTTTGGTTAGCACTGAAGCTTTCTTT. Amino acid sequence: CASSQSLVSTEAFF.